This T cell receptor (beta chain) was captured in a study of blood T cell repertoires in COVID-19. Germline loops: CDR1 GTSNPN, CDR2 SVGIG (reference sequence). V lost 3 bases to trimming and J lost 8 bases; unmatched junction nucleotides: 13. The CDR3 is 15 amino acids. Clones were read by immunoSEQ multiplex PCR, and TCRdb kept only the in-frame ones, dropping some. The data hold just under 150,000 clones, with approximately 87% observed a single time. This clone was counted once. The rearrangement links TRBV30 to TRBJ2-1; TRBD2 agrees at 7 bases. This TCR came from a woman aged 45-65 years with active or convalescent COVID-19. The sample was peripheral blood. The chain's CDR3 is CAWSLIGGSIDEQFF. DNA for the CDR3: TGTGCCTGGAGCCTAATTGGCGGGAGCATCGATGAGCAGTTCTTC.